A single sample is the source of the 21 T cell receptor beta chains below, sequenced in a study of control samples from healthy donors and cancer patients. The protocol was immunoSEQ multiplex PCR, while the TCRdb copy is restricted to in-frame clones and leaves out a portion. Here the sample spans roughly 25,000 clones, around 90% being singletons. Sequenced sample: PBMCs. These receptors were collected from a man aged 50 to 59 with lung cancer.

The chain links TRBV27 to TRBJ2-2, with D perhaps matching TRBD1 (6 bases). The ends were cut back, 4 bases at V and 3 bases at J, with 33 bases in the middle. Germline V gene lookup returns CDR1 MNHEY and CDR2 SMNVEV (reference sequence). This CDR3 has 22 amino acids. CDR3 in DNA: TGTGCCAGCAGTTCCCTATCTCTGTCCCCCACCGGGACAAATAGGGACACCGGGGAGCTGTTTTTT. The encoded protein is CASSSLSLSPTGTNRDTGELFF.

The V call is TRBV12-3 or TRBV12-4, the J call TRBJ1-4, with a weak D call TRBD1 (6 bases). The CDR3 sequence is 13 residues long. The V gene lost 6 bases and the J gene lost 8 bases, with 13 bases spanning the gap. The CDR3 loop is CASRQGPREKLFF. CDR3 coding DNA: TGTGCCAGCAGACAGGGCCCGAGGGAAAAACTGTTTTTT.

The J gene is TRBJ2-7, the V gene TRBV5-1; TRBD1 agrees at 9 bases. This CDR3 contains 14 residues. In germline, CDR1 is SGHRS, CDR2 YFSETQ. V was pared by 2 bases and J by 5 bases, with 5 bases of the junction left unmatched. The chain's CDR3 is CASSFGTGGDEQYF. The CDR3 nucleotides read TGCGCCAGCAGCTTCGGAACAGGGGGCGACGAGCAGTACTTC.

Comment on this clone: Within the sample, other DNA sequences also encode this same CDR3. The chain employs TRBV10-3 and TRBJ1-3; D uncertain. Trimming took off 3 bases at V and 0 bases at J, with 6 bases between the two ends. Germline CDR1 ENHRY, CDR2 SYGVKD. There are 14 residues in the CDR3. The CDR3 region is CAISDRSSGNTIYF. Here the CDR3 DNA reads TGTGCCATCAGTGACCGTAGCTCTGGAAACACCATATATTTT.

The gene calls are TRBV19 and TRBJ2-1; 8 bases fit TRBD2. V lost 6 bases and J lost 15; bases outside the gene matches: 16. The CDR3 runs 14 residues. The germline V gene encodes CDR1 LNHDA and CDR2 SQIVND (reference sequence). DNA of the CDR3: TGTGCCAGTAGATACCAACGGGAGGGGGGAGTACTGTTCTTC. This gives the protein CASRYQREGGVLFF.

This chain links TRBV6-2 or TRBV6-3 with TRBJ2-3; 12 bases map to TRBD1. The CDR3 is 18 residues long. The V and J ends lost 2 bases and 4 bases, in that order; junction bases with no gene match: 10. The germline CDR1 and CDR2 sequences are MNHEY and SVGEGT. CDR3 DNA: TGTGCCAGCAGTTACCCGGGACAGGGGGCTTGGGCGGCAGATACGCAGTATTTT. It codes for CASSYPGQGAWAADTQYF.

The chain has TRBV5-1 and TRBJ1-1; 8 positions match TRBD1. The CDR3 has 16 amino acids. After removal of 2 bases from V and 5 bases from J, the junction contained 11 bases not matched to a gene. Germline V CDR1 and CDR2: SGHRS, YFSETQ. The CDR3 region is CASSFTGGSAWTEAFF. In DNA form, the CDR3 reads TGCGCCAGCAGCTTCACAGGGGGATCAGCGTGGACTGAAGCTTTCTTT.

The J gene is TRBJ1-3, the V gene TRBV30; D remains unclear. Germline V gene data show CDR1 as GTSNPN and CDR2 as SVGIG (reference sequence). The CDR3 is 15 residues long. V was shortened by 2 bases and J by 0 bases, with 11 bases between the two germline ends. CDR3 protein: CAWSKVGNSGNTIYF. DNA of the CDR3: TGTGCCTGGAGTAAGGTCGGTAACTCTGGAAACACCATATATTTT. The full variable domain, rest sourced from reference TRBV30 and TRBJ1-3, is SQTIHQWPATLVQPVGSPLSLECTVEGTSNPNLYWYRQAAGRGLQLLFYSVGIGQISSEVPQNLSASRPQDRQFILSSKKLLLSDSGFYLCAWSKVGNSGNTIYFGEGSWLTVV.

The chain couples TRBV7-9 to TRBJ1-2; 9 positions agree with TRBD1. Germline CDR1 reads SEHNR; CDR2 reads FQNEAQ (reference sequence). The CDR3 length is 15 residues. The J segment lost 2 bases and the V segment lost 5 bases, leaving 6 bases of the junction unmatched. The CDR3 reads CASSPWDRVNYGYTF. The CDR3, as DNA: TGTGCCAGCAGCCCTTGGGACAGGGTAAACTATGGCTACACCTTC. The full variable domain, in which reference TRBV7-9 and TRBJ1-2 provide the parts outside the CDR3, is DTGVSQNPRHKITKRGQNVTFRCDPISEHNRLYWYRQTLGQGPEFLTYFQNEAQLEKSRLLSDRFSAERPKGSFSTLEIQRTEQGDSAMYLCASSPWDRVNYGYTFGSGTRLTVV.

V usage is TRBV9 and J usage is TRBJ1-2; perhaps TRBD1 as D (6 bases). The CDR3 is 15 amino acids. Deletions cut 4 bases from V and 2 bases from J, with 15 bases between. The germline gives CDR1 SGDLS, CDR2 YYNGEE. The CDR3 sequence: CASSPQQGLNYGYTF. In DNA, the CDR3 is TGTGCCAGCAGCCCACAACAGGGCCTCAACTATGGCTACACCTTC.

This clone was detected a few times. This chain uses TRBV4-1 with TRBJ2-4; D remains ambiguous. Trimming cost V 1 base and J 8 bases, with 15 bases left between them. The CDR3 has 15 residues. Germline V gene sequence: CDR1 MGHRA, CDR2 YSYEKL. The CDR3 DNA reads TGCGCCAGCAGCCAAGTTGGCCAAATTGACGACATTCAGTACTTC. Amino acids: CASSQVGQIDDIQYF.

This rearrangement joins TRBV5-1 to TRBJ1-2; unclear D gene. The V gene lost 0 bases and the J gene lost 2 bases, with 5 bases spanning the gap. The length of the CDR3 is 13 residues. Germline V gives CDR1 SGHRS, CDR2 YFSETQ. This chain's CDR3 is CASSLGENYGYTF. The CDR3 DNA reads TGCGCCAGCAGCTTGGGGGAGAACTATGGCTACACCTTC.

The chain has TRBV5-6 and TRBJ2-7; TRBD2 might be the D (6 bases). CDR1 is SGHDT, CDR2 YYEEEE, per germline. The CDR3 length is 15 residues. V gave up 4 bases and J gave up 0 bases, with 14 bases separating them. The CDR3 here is CASSRRGGSSYEQYF. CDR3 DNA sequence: TGTGCCAGCAGCAGGCGGGGCGGCAGCTCCTACGAGCAGTACTTC. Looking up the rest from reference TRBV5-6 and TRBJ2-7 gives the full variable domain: DAGVTQSPTHLIKTRGQQVTLRCSPKSGHDTVSWYQQALGQGPQFIFQYYEEEERQRGNFPDRFSGHQFPNYSSELNVNALLLGDSALYLCASSRRGGSSYEQYFGPGTRLTVT.

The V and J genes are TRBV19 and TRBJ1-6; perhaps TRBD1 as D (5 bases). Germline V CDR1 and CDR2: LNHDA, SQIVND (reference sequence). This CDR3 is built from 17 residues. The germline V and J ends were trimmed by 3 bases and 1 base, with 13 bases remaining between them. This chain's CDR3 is CASSMVQGESYNSPLHF. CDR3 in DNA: TGTGCCAGTAGTATGGTCCAGGGAGAATCCTATAATTCACCCCTCCACTTT. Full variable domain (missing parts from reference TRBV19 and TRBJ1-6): DGGITQSPKYLFRKEGQNVTLSCEQNLNHDAMYWYRQDPGQGLRLIYYSQIVNDFQKGDIAEGYSVSREKKESFPLTVTSAQKNPTAFYLCASSMVQGESYNSPLHFGNGTRLTVT.

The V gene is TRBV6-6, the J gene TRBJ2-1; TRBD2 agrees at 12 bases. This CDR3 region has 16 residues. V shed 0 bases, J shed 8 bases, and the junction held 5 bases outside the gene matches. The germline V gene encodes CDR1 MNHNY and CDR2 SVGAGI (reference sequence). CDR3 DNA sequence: TGTGCCAGCAGTTACTCGAGGCTAGCGGGGGGGTATGAGCAGTTCTTC. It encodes CASSYSRLAGGYEQFF.

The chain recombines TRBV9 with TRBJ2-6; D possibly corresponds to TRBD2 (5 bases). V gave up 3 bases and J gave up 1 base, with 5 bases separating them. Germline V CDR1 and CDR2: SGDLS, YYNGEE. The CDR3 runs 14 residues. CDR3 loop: CASSAGSGANVLTF. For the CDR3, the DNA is TGTGCCAGCAGCGCGGGATCTGGGGCCAACGTCCTGACTTTC.

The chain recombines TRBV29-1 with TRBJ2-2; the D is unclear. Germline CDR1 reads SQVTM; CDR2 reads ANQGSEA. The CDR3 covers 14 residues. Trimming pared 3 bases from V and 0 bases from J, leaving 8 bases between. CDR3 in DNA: TGCAGCGTTGATGGCACCTCGAACACCGGGGAGCTGTTTTTT. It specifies CSVDGTSNTGELFF.

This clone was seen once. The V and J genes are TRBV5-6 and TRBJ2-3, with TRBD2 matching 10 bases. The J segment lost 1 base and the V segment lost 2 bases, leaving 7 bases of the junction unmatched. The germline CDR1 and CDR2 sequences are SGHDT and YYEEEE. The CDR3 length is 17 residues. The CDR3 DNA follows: TGTGCCAGCAGCTTCTTACTAGCGGGGATCGGCACAGATACGCAGTATTTT. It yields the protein CASSFLLAGIGTDTQYF.

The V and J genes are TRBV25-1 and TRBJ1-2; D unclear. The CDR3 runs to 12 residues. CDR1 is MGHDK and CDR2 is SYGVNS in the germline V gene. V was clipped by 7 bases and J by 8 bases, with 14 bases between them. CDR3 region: CASNTGLGGYTF. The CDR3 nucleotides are TGTGCCAGCAATACGGGATTGGGCGGCTACACCTTC.

CDR3 nucleotide sequence: TGTGCCAGCAGCTTAACAGCGAACACTGAAGCTTTCTTT. It translates to CASSLTANTEAFF. The rearrangement joins TRBV7-9 to TRBJ1-1; D gene unclear. V was pared by 2 bases and J by 1 base, with 5 bases between. CDR3 size: 13 residues. CDR1 and CDR2 from the germline V gene are SEHNR and FQNEAQ (reference sequence).

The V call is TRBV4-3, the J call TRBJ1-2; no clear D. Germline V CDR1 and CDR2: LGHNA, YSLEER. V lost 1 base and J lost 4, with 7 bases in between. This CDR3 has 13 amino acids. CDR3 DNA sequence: TGCGCCAGCAGCCAAGGATTGGCCTATGGCTACACCTTC. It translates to CASSQGLAYGYTF.